This is a list of T cell receptor beta chains from one sample in a study of T-cell memory formation after mild COVID-19. TCRdb re-called the 5' RACE reads with MiXCR, one entry per CDR3 protein. This table holds about 110,000 distinct CDR3 sequences, roughly 12% found once. The source material was PBMCs or a T cell subset sorted from them (not recorded which). The receptors here all came from an adult woman who had mild COVID-19 (a few samples of this study predate the infection). Cell type and time point are not known. The CDR3 runs from the conserved cysteine through the conserved F or W. Each record gives: J gene, clone size, V gene, CDR3 protein. Rows give clone size only sometimes, using once, few, many, or a class for an expanded clone.

J: TRBJ1-2; size: NA; V: TRBV11-3; CDR3: CASSPFVGALGYTF
J: TRBJ2-7; size: NA; V: TRBV7-6; CDR3: CASSLGWEHEQYF
J: TRBJ2-7; size: few; V: TRBV5-1; CDR3: CASSRGRGAYEQYF
J: TRBJ1-1; size: NA; V: TRBV4-1; CDR3: CASSQSSLGNTEAFF
J: TRBJ2-1; size: NA; V: TRBV7-3; CDR3: CASSFRGSGASYNEQFF
J: TRBJ2-1; size: NA; V: TRBV4-1; CDR3: CASSFRLAPSSYNEQFF
J: TRBJ2-5; size: many; V: TRBV29-1; CDR3: CSVPPRDQETQYF
J: TRBJ2-3; size: many; V: TRBV7-2; CDR3: CASSLGRGGRTDTQYF
J: TRBJ1-2; size: few; V: TRBV5-5; CDR3: CASSLITSDYGYTF
J: TRBJ1-3; size: NA; V: TRBV4-1; CDR3: CASSQDRTPRVFSGNTIYF
J: TRBJ1-2; size: NA; V: TRBV29-1; CDR3: CSVPAPGASYGYTF
J: TRBJ2-5; size: NA; V: TRBV30; CDR3: CAWISGGIGETQYF
J: TRBJ2-7; size: NA; V: TRBV7-8; CDR3: CASSGTSGASYEQYF
J: TRBJ2-7; size: few; V: TRBV27; CDR3: CASSPASGRIYEQYF
J: TRBJ1-4; size: NA; V: TRBV7-9; CDR3: CASNSEGNEKLFF
J: TRBJ2-1; size: many; V: TRBV29-1; CDR3: CSVVAYEQFF
J: TRBJ2-7; size: many; V: TRBV12-3/TRBV12-4; CDR3: CASGFPPGLAGGPYEQYF
J: TRBJ2-3; size: NA; V: TRBV4-3; CDR3: CASSQEVAGDTQYF
J: TRBJ2-5; size: many; V: TRBV7-6; CDR3: CASSAEIQGVETQYF
J: TRBJ2-7; size: few; V: TRBV7-9; CDR3: CASSLVTSDSYEQYF
J: TRBJ2-3; size: few; V: TRBV19; CDR3: CASKLGAGTDTQYF
J: TRBJ2-1; size: many; V: TRBV9; CDR3: CASSPTPSSYNEQFF
J: TRBJ2-7; size: few; V: TRBV9; CDR3: CASSVDLQGVEQYF
J: TRBJ2-1; size: few; V: TRBV15; CDR3: CATSGETDPYNEQFF
J: TRBJ2-7; size: NA; V: TRBV7-8; CDR3: CASSPTSNRGSYEQYF
J: TRBJ2-1; size: few; V: TRBV6-5; CDR3: CASSYLSSGVFGSYNEQFF
J: TRBJ2-7; size: NA; V: TRBV30; CDR3: CAWTGTVSYEQYF
J: TRBJ2-5; size: few; V: TRBV12-3/TRBV12-4; CDR3: CASSSATTSGEETQYF
J: TRBJ2-3; size: NA; V: TRBV7-8; CDR3: CASSGGLPGADTQYF
J: TRBJ2-1; size: few; V: TRBV23-1; CDR3: CASSQGDRDYNEQFF
J: TRBJ2-5; size: few; V: TRBV6-5; CDR3: CASSSAAGGQTQYF
J: TRBJ1-2; size: few; V: TRBV20-1; CDR3: CSAAPGRQHHPRYGYTF
J: TRBJ1-1; size: few; V: TRBV12-3/TRBV12-4; CDR3: CASRRSLVTEAFF
J: TRBJ1-1; size: few; V: TRBV9; CDR3: CASSPFKHTEAFF
J: TRBJ2-7; size: NA; V: TRBV9; CDR3: CASSEGDRSSYEQYF
J: TRBJ2-7; size: many; V: TRBV5-1; CDR3: CASSLNGQGGAEQYF
J: TRBJ2-7; size: NA; V: TRBV5-1; CDR3: CASSLVQGAIFEQYF
J: TRBJ2-7; size: few; V: TRBV24-1; CDR3: CATSDLPGSEQYF
J: TRBJ2-2; size: NA; V: TRBV11-2; CDR3: CASSLGGAYTGELFF
J: TRBJ2-7; size: NA; V: TRBV4-2; CDR3: CASSQDRWVGGEQYF
J: TRBJ2-2; size: many; V: TRBV20-1; CDR3: CSAREPSGTATGELFF